The text below deals with one T cell receptor (beta chain). Its antigen is unknown. The junction differs from germline at one of its ends, possibly a read error. The germline V gene has CDR1 SGHAT and CDR2 FQNNGV. The CDR3 extends over 15 amino acids. TCRdb re-called the 5' RACE reads with MiXCR, one entry per CDR3 protein. The sample holds about 92,000 distinct CDR3 sequences, about 8.8% seen once. The data are from a study of CD8 T cells in ankylosing spondylitis. Study conclusions and caveats: Reactive arthritis synovial fluid and blood were previously reported to contain some motif variants.

The sequenced material came from blood, either unsorted or a sorted T cell fraction (not recorded which). The sequence derives from a male donor with ankylosing spondylitis or in good health (not recorded which). This sequence joins TRBV11-2 and TRBJ2-2; possibly TRBD1 or TRBD2 for D (6 bases each). This CDR3 is CVSSYAGQNTGELFF. CDR3 nucleotides: TGTGTCAGCAGCTACGCGGGACAGAACACCGGGGAGCTGTTTTTT.